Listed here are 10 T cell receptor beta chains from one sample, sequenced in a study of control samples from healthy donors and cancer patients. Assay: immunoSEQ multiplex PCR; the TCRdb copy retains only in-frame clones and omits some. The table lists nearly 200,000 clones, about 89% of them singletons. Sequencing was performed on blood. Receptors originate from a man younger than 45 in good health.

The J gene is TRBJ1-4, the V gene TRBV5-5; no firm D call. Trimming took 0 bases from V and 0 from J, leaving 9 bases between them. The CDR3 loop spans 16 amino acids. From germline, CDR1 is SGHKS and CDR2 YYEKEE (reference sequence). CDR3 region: CASSLGRVATNEKLFF. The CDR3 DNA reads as TGTGCCAGCAGCTTGGGACGCGTTGCAACTAATGAAAAACTGTTTTTT.

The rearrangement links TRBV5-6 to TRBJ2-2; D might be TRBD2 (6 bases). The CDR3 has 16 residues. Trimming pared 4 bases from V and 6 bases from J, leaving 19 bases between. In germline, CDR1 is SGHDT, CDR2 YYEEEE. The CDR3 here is CASSPPGGAGAGELFF. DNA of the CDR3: TGTGCCAGCAGCCCCCCCGGGGGTGCCGGGGCCGGGGAGCTGTTTTTT.

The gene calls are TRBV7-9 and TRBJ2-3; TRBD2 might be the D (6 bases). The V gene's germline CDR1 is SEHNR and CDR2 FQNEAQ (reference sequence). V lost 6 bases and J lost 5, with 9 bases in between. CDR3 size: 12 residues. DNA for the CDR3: TGTGCCAGCAGGGGAGGCCTAGATACGCAGTATTTT. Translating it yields CASRGGLDTQYF. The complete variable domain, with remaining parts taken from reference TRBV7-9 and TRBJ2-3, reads DTGVSQNPRHKITKRGQNVTFRCDPISEHNRLYWYRQTLGQGPEFLTYFQNEAQLEKSRLLSDRFSAERPKGSFSTLEIQRTEQGDSAMYLCASRGGLDTQYFGPGTRLTVL.

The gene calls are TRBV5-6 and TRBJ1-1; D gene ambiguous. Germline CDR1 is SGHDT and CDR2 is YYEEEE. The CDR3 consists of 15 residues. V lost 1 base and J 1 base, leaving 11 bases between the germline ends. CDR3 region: CASSLISGPNTEAFF. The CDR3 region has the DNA TGTGCCAGCAGCTTGATTAGCGGGCCGAACACTGAAGCTTTCTTT.

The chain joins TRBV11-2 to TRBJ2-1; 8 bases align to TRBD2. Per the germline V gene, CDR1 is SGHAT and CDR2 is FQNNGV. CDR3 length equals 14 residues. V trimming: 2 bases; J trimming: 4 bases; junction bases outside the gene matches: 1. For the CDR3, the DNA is TGTGCCAGCAGCTTAAGCGGGAGATACAATGAGCAGTTCTTC. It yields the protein CASSLSGRYNEQFF.

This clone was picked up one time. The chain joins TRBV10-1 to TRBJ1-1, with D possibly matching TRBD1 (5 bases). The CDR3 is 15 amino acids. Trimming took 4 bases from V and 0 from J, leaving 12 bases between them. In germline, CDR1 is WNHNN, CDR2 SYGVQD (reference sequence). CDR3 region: CASSGFQGLNTEAFF. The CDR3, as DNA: TGCGCCAGCAGTGGATTTCAGGGCTTGAACACTGAAGCTTTCTTT.

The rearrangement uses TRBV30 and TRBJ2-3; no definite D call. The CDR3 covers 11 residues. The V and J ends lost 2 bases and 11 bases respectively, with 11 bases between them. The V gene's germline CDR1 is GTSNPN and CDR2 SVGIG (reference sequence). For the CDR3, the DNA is TGTGCCTGGAGTTTGGCCTCGAGGCAGTATTTT. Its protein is CAWSLASRQYF.

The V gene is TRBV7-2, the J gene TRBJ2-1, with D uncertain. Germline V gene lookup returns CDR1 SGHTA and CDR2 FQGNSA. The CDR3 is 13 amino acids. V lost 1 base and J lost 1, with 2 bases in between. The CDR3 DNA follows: TGTGCCAGCAGCTTAGGTTCCTACAATGAGCAGTTCTTC. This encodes CASSLGSYNEQFF.

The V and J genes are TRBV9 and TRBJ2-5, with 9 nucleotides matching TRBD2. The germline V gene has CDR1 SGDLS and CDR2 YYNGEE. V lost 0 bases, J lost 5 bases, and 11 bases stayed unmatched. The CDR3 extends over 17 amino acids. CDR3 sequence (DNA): TGTGCCAGCAGCGTAGCACCCCTAGCGGGGCCGAGGGAGACCCAGTACTTC. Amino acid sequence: CASSVAPLAGPRETQYF. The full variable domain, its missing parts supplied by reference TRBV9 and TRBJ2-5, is DSGVTQTPKHLITATGQRVTLRCSPRSGDLSVYWYQQSLDQGLQFLIQYYNGEERAKGNILERFSAQQFPDLHSELNLSSLELGDSALYFCASSVAPLAGPRETQYFGPGTRLLVL.

The CDR3 is CAWTTGTGRSEAFF. CDR3 bases: TGTGCCTGGACGACCGGGACAGGGAGATCTGAAGCTTTCTTT. The V gene is TRBV30, the J gene TRBJ1-1; 9 bases align to TRBD1. The CDR3 is 14 residues long. Germline V gives CDR1 GTSNPN, CDR2 SVGIG (reference sequence). The V gene end was trimmed by 4 bases and the J gene end by 6 bases; junction bases not matched to a gene: 9. Variable domain in full (rest from reference TRBV30 and TRBJ1-1): SQTIHQWPATLVQPVGSPLSLECTVEGTSNPNLYWYRQAAGRGLQLLFYSVGIGQISSEVPQNLSASRPQDRQFILSSKKLLLSDSGFYLCAWTTGTGRSEAFFGQGTRLTVV.